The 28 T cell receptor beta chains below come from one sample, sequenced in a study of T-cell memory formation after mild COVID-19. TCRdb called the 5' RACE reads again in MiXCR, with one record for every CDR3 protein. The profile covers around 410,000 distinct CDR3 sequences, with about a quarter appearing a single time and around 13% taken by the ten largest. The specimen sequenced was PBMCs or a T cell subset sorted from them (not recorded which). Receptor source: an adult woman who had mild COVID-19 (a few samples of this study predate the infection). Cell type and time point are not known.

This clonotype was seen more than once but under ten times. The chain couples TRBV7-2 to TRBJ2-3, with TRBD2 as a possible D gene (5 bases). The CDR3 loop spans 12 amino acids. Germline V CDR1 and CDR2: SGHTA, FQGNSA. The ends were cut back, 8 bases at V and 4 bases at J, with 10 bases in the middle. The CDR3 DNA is TGTGCCAGCCGACTAATTTCAGATACGCAGTATTTT. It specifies CASRLISDTQYF.

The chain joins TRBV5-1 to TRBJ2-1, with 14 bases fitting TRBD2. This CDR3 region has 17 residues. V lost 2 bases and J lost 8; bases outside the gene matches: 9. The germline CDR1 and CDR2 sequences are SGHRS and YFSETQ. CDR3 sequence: CASSLLTSGRAGDEQFF. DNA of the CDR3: TGCGCCAGCAGCTTATTGACTAGCGGGAGGGCCGGTGATGAGCAGTTCTTC.

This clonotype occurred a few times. Here the CDR3 reads CASRPTSGGGWYGYTF. Here the CDR3 DNA reads TGTGCCAGCAGACCGACCTCAGGGGGCGGGTGGTATGGCTACACCTTC. The rearrangement links TRBV7-6 to TRBJ1-2; 8 bases are shared with TRBD1. The germline V gene has CDR1 SGHVS and CDR2 FNYEAQ. V trimming: 6 bases; J trimming: 5 bases; junction bases outside the gene matches: 14. The CDR3 consists of 16 residues.

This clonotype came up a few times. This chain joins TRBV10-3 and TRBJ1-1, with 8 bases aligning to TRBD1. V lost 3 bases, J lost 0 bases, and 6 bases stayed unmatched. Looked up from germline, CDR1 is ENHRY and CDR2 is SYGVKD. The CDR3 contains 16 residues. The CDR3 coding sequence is TGTGCCATCAGTGACCGGACAGGGCATTTGAACACTGAAGCTTTCTTT. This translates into CAISDRTGHLNTEAFF.

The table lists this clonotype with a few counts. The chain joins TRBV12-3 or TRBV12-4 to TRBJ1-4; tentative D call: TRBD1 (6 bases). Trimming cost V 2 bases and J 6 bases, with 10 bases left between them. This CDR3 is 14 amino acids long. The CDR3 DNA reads TGTGCCAGCAGTTTAACGGGGGCGGATGAAAAACTGTTTTTT. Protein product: CASSLTGADEKLFF.

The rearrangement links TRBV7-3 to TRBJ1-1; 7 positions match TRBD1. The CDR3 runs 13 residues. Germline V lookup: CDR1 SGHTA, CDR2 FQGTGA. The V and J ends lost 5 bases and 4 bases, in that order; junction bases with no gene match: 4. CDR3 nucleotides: TGTGCCAGCAGCGCAGGGGGGCCCACTGAAGCTTTCTTT. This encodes CASSAGGPTEAFF.

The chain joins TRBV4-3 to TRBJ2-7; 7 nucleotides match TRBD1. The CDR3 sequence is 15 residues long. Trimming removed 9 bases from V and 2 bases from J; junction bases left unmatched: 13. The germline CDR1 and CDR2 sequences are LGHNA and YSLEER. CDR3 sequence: CASGEGAGIAYEQYF. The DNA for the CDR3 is TGCGCCAGTGGTGAGGGGGCAGGAATAGCCTACGAGCAGTACTTC.

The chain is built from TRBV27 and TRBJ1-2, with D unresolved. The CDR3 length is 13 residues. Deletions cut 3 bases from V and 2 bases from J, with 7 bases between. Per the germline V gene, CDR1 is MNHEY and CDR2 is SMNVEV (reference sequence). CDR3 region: CASSLTRNYGYTF. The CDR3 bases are TGTGCCAGCAGTTTGACCAGAAACTATGGCTACACCTTC.

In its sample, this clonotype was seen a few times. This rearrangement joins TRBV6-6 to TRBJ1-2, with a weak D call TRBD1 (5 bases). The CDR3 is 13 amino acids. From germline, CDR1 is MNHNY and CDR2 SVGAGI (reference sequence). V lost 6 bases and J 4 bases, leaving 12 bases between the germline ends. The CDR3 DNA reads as TGTGCCAGCAGCTCAGACAGTGTCTATGGCTACACCTTC. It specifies CASSSDSVYGYTF.

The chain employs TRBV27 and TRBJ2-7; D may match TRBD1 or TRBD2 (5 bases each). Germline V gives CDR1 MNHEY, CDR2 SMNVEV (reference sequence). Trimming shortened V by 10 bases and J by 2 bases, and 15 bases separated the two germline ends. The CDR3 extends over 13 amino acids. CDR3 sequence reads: CATTDRGAYEQYF. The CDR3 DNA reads TGTGCCACCACAGACAGAGGGGCCTACGAGCAGTACTTC.

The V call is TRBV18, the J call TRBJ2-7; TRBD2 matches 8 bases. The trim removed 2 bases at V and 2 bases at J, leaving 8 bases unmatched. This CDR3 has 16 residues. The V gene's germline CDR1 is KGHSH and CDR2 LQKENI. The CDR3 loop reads CASSPTAGGGPYEQYF. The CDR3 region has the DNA TGTGCCAGCTCACCAACGGCGGGAGGAGGCCCCTACGAGCAGTACTTC.

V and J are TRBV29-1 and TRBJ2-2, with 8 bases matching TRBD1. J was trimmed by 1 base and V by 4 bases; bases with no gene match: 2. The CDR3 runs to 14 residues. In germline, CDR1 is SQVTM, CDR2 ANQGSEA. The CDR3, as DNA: TGCAGCGTTGTAGGACAGGGGAACACCGGGGAGCTGTTTTTT. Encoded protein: CSVVGQGNTGELFF.

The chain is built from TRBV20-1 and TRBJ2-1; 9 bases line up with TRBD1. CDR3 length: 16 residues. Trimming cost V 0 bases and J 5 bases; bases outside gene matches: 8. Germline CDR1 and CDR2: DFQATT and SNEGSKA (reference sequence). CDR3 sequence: CSARDPDRGRHNEQFF. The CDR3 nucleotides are TGCAGTGCTAGAGATCCGGACAGGGGAAGGCACAATGAGCAGTTCTTC.

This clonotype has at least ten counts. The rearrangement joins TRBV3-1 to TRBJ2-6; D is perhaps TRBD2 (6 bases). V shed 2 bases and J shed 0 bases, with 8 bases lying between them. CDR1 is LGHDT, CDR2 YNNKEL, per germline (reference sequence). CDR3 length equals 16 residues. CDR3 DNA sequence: TGTGCCAGCAGCCAACCGGGAGACTCTGGGGCCAACGTCCTGACTTTC. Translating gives CASSQPGDSGANVLTF.

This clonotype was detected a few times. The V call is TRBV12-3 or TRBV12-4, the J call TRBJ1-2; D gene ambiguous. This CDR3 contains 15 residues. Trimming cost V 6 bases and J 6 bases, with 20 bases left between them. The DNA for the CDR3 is TGTGCCAGCAGCCCCAATGACAAGTATTCACATGGCTACACCTTC. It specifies CASSPNDKYSHGYTF.

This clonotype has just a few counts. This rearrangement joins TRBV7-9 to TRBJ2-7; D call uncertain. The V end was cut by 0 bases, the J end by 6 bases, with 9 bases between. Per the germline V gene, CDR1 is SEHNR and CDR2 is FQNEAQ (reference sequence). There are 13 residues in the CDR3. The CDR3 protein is CASSLALGSEQYF. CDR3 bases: TGTGCCAGCAGCTTAGCGCTCGGGTCCGAGCAGTACTTC.

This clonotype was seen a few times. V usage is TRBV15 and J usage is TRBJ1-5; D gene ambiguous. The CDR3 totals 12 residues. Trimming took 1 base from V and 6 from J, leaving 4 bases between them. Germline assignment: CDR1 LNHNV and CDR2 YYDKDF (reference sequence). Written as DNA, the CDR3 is TGTGCCACCAGCAGAGGAGGTCAGCCCCAGCATTTT. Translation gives CATSRGGQPQHF. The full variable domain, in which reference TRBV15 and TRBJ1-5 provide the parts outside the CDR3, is DAMVIQNPRYQVTQFGKPVTLSCSQTLNHNVMYWYQQKSSQAPKLLFHYYDKDFNNEADTPDNFQSRRPNTSFCFLDIRSPGLGDTAMYLCATSRGGQPQHFGDGTRLSIL.

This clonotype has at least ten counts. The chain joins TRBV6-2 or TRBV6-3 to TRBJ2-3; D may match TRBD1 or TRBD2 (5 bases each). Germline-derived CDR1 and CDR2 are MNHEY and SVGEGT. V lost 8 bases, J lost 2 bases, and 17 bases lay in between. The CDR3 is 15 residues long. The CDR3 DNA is TGTGCCAGCGGAGCCGGGACCCACATCACAGATACGCAGTATTTT. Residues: CASGAGTHITDTQYF.

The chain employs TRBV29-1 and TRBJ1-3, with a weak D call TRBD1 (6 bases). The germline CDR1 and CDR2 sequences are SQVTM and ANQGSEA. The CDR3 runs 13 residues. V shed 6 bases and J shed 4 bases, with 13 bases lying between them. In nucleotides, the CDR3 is TGCAGCGTCGGGACACTAACGGGAAACACCATATATTTT. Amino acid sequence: CSVGTLTGNTIYF.

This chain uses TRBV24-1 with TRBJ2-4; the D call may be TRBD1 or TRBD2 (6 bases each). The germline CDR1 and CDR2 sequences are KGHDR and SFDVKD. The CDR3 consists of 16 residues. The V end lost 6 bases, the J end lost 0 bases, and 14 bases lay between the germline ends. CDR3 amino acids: CATSIRGGLAKNIQYF. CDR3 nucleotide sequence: TGTGCCACCAGTATCAGGGGAGGTCTAGCCAAAAACATTCAGTACTTC.

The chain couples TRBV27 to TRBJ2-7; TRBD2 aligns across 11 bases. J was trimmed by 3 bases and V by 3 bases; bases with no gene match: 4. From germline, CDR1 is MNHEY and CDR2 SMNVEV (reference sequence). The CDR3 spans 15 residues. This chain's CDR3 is CASSLPGTSGYEQYF. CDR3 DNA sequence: TGTGCCAGCAGTTTGCCGGGGACTAGCGGCTACGAGCAGTACTTC.

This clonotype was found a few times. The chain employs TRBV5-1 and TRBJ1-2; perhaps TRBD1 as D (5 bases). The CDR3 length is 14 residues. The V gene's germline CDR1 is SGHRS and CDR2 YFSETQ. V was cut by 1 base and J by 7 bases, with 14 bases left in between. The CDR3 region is CASSLSQGGSGYTF. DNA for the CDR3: TGCGCCAGCAGCTTGAGCCAGGGAGGCTCTGGCTACACCTTC. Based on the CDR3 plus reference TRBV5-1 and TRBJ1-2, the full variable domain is KAGVTQTPRYLIKTRGQQVTLSCSPISGHRSVSWYQQTPGQGLQFLFEYFSETQRNKGNFPGRFSGRQFSNSRSEMNVSTLELGDSALYLCASSLSQGGSGYTFGSGTRLTVV.

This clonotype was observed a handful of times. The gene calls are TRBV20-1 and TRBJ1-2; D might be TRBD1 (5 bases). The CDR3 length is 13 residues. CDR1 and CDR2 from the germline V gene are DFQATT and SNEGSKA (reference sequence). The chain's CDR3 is CTAGRTTNYGYTF. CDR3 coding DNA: TGCACCGCGGGTAGGACAACGAACTATGGCTACACCTTC.

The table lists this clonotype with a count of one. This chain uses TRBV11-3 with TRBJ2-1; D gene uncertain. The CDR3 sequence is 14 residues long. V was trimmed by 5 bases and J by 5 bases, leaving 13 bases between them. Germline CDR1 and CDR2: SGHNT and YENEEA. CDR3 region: CASSPGPSHNEQFF. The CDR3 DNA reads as TGTGCCAGCAGCCCCGGACCCTCGCACAATGAGCAGTTCTTC.

CDR3 coding DNA: TGCGCCAGCAGCCAGGCAGGGGGCGGGGGAAGAGGCTCTCAGCCCCAGCATTTT. This sequence encodes CASSQAGGGGRGSQPQHF. J is TRBJ1-5 and V is TRBV4-1, with 8 bases matching TRBD1. Germline values: CDR1 MGHRA, CDR2 YSYEKL. The CDR3 loop spans 18 amino acids. Germline trimming cut 3 bases from V and 6 bases from J; bases unmatched to any gene: 16.

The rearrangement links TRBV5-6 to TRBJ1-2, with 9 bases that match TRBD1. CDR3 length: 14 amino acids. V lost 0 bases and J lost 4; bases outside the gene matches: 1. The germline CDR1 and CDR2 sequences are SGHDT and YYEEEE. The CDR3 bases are TGTGCCAGCAGCTTGGGGGACAGGGCCTATGGCTACACCTTC. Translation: CASSLGDRAYGYTF.

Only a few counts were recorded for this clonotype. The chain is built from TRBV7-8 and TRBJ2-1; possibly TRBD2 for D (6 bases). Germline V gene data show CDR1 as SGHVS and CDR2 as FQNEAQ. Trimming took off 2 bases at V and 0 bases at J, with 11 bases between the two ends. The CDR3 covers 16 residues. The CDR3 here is CASSLTSLDSYNEQFF. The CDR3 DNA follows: TGTGCCAGCAGCTTAACTAGCCTCGACTCCTACAATGAGCAGTTCTTC.

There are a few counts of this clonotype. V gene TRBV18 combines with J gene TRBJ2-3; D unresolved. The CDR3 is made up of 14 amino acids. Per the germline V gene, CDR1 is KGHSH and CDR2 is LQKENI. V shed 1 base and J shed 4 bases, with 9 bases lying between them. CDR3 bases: TGTGCCAGCTCACCACAGAGTTCGGCAGATACGCAGTATTTT. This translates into CASSPQSSADTQYF. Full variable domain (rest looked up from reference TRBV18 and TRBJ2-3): NAGVMQNPRHLVRRRGQEARLRCSPMKGHSHVYWYRQLPEEGLKFMVYLQKENIIDESGMPKERFSAEFPKEGPSILRIQQVVRGDSAAYFCASSPQSSADTQYFGPGTRLTVL.